In its sample, the clone carrying this T cell receptor beta chain was seen a few times. The sample comes from a study of human T cells and chemical hapten exposure. The time point is: pre-sensitization, week 0. This sample's treatment: therapeutic diphenylcyclopropenone sensitization with weekly scalp DPC. The germline V and J ends were trimmed by 7 bases and 4 bases, with 16 bases remaining between them. Germline V gene lookup returns CDR1 SEHNR and CDR2 FQNEAQ (reference sequence). The CDR3 is made up of 15 amino acids. TCRdb used MiXCR to reprocess the RACE reads, holding one entry per CDR3 protein. In the table there are 350,000 to 450,000 distinct CDR3 sequences, approximately 5.1% of which are singletons.

The TCR was taken from a woman aged 45 to 65 with alopecia areata. Some clones in this sample may be carry-over from other donors' samples. The sample was whole blood, taken in connection with sensitization to the hapten diphenylcyclopropenone (DPC). V gene TRBV7-9 combines with J gene TRBJ1-4; unclear D gene. The CDR3 loop reads CASTPPGLLNEKLFF. CDR3 coding DNA: TGTGCCAGCACCCCACCGGGATTACTTAATGAAAAACTGTTTTTT.